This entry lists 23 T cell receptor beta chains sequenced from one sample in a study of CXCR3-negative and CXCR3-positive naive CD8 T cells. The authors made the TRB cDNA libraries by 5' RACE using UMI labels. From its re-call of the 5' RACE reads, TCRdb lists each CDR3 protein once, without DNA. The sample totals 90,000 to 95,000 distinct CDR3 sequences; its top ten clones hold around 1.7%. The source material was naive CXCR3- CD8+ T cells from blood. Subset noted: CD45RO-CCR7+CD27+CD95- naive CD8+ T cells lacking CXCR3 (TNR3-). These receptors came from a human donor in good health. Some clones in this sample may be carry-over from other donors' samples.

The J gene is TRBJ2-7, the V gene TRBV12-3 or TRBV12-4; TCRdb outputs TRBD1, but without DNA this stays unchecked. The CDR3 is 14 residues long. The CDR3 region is CASSSRTGWDEQYF.

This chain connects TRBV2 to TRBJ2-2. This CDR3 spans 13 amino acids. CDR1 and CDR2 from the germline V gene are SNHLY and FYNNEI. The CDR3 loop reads CASSEYHTGELFF.

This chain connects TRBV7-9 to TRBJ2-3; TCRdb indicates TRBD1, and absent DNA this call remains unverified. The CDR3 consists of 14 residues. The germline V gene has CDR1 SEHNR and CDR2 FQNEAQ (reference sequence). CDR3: CASSPGQSTDTQYF.

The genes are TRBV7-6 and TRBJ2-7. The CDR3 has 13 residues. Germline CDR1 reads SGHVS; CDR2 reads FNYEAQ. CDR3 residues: CASSLADPYEQYF.

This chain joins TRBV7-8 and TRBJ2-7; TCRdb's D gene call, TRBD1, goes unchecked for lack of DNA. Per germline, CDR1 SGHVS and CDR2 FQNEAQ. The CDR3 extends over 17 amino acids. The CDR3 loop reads CASSLAPPSIGGYEQYF.

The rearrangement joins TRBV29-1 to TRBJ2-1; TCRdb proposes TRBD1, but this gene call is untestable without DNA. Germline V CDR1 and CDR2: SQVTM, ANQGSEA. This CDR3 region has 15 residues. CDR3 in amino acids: CSVEATAGQYNEQFF.

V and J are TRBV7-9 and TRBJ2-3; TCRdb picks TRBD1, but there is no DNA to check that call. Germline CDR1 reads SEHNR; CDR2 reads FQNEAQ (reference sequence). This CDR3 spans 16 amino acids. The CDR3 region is CASSHWVGGRTDTQYF.

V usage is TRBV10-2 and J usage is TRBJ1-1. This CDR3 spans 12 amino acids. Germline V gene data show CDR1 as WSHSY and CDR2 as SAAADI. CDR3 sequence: CASRGRNTEAFF.

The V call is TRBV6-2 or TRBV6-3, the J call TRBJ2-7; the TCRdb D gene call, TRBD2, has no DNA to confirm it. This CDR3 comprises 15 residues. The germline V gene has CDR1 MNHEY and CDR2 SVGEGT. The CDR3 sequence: CASSYSSGGAYEQYF.

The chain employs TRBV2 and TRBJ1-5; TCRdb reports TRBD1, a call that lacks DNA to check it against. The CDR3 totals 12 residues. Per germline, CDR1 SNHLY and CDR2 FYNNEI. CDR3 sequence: CASKGGYQPQHF.

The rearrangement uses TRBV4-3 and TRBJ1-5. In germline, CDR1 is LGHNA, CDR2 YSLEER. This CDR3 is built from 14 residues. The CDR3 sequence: CASSQDVENQPQHF.

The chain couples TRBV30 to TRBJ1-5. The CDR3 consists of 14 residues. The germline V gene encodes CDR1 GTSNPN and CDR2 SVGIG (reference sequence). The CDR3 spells CAWSVHMGNQPQHF.

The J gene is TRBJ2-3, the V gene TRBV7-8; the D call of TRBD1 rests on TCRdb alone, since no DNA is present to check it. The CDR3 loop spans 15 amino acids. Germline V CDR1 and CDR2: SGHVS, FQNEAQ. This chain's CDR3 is CASSLEGVSTDTQYF.

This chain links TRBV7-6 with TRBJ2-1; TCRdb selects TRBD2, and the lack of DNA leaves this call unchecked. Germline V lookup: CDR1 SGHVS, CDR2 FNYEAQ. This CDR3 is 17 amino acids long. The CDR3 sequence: CASSPNGTSGSYNEQFF.

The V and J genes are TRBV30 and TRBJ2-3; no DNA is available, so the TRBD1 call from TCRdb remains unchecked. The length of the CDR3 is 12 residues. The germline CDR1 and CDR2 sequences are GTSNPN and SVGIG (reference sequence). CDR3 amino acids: CAWSLTGDTQYF.

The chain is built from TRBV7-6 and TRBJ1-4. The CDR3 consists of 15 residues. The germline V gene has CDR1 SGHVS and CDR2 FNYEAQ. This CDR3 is CASSLSVRHEEKLFF. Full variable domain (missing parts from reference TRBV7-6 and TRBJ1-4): GAGVSQSPRYKVTKRGQDVALRCDPISGHVSLYWYRQALGQGPEFLTYFNYEAQQDKSGLPNDRFSAERPEGSISTLTIQRTEQRDSAMYRCASSLSVRHEEKLFFGSGTQLSVL.

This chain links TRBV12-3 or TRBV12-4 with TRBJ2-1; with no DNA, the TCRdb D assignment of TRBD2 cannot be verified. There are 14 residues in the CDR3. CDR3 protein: CASSFGLASDEQFF.

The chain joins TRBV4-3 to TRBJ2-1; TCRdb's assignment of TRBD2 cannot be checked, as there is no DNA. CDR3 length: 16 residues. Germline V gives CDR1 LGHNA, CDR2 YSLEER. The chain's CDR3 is CASSQDRVLPYNEQFF.

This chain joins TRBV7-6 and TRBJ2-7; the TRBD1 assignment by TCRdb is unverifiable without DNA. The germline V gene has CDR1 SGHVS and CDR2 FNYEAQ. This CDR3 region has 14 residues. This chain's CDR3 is CASSPVVQGNEQYF.

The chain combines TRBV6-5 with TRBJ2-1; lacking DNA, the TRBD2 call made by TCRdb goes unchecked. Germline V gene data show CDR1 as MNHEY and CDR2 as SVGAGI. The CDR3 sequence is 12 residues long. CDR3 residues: CASSYEGNEQFF.

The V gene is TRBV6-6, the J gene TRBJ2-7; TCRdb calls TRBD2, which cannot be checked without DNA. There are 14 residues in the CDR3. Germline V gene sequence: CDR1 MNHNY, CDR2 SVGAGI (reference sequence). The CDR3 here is CASSYGSSSYEQYF.

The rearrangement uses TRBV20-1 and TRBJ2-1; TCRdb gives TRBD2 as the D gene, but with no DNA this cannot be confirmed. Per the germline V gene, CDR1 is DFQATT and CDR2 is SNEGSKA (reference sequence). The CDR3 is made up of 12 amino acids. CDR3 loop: CSARHIAGGQFF.

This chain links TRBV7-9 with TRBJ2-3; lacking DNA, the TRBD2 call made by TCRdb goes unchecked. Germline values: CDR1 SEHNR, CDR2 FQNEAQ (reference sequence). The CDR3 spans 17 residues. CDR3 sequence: CASSRGGLAGVTDTQYF.